This TCR beta chain was sequenced for a study of OX40 agonist ivuxolimab in advanced cancers. This clone was recorded only once. Its antigen is still unknown. CDR1 SGHDT and CDR2 YYEEEE come from the germline V gene. This CDR3 contains 16 residues. The V end was cut by 0 bases, the J end by 5 bases, with 18 bases between. Method: immunoSEQ multiplex PCR; TCRdb's copy keeps in-frame clones and lacks some. The sample records 57,000 or so clones, about 86% being singletons. Study-wide findings and caveats: More expanded clones were seen, on average, in CD8+ T cells than in CD4+.

The TCR sequence derives from an adult with an advanced solid tumor such as melanoma, head and neck, liver or kidney cancer. The chain has TRBV5-6 and TRBJ2-7; no firm D call. This specimen was CD4+ or CD8+ T cells sorted from blood, taken in a trial of the OX40 agonist ivuxolimab. This CDR3 is CASSLANKAGGDEQYF. The CDR3 nucleotides read TGTGCCAGCAGCTTGGCCAATAAGGCCGGTGGCGACGAGCAGTACTTC.